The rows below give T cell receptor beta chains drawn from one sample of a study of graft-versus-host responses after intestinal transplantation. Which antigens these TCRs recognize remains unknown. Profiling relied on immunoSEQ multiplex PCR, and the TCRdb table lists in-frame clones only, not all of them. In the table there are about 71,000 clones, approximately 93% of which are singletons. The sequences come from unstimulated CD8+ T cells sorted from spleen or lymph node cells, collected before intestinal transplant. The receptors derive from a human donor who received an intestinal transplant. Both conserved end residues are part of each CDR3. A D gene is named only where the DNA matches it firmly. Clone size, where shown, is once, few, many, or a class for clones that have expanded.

CDR3nt: TGTGCCAGCAGTGAGACGCAGGGGTCCTACGAGCAATACTTC
CDR3aa: CASSETQGSYEQYF
len: 14
abundance: NA
j_gene: TRBJ2-7
d_gene: NA
v_gene: TRBV28

CDR3nt: TGTGCCAGCAGCTTAGGAGGATTGGTAGCGGAGACGTACCAAGAGACCCAGTACTTC
CDR3aa: CASSLGGLVAETYQETQYF
len: 19
abundance: NA
j_gene: TRBJ2-5
d_gene: NA
v_gene: TRBV7-9

CDR3nt: TGTGCCAGCAGTGAAGGAGGGGTGGGCTACGAGCAGTACTTC
CDR3aa: CASSEGGVGYEQYF
len: 14
abundance: NA
j_gene: TRBJ2-7
d_gene: NA
v_gene: TRBV6-5

CDR3nt: TGTGCCTGGAAGGATTTCTCTGGGGCCAACGTCCTGACTTTC
CDR3aa: CAWKDFSGANVLTF
len: 14
abundance: NA
j_gene: TRBJ2-6
d_gene: NA
v_gene: TRBV30

CDR3nt: TGTGCCAGCTCACCAAGGGAGGGGACGGGTCGCTGGACCGGGGAGCTGTTTTTT
CDR3aa: CASSPREGTGRWTGELFF
len: 18
abundance: NA
j_gene: TRBJ2-2
d_gene: TRBD2
v_gene: TRBV18

CDR3nt: TGTGCCAGCCACGGCGAGACCTACGAGCAGTACTTC
CDR3aa: CASHGETYEQYF
len: 12
abundance: NA
j_gene: TRBJ2-7
d_gene: NA
v_gene: TRBV7-6

CDR3nt: TGTGCCAGCAGCTGGGGCAGCCAGGGCCCCCACGAGCAGTACTTC
CDR3aa: CASSWGSQGPHEQYF
len: 15
abundance: once
j_gene: TRBJ2-7
d_gene: NA
v_gene: TRBV5-6

CDR3nt: TGTGCCAGCGAAATACAGGGGGCGTTTCACGAGCAGTACTTC
CDR3aa: CASEIQGAFHEQYF
len: 14
abundance: NA
j_gene: TRBJ2-7
d_gene: TRBD1
v_gene: TRBV6-1

CDR3nt: TGCGCCAGCAGCCCCTGGGGTAGCGGCACAGATACGCAGTATTTT
CDR3aa: CASSPWGSGTDTQYF
len: 15
abundance: NA
j_gene: TRBJ2-3
d_gene: NA
v_gene: TRBV5-1

CDR3nt: TGTGCCAGCAGCCCAGAGTCCCACTATGGCTACACCTTC
CDR3aa: CASSPESHYGYTF
len: 13
abundance: NA
j_gene: TRBJ1-2
d_gene: NA
v_gene: TRBV6-6

CDR3nt: TGTGCCAGCAGCCAAGTACACAGATCCTACAATGAGCAGTTCTTC
CDR3aa: CASSQVHRSYNEQFF
len: 15
abundance: once
j_gene: TRBJ2-1
d_gene: NA
v_gene: TRBV14

CDR3nt: TGTGCCAGCAGTCCGGTAGATGGCTACGAGCAGTACTTC
CDR3aa: CASSPVDGYEQYF
len: 13
abundance: NA
j_gene: TRBJ2-7
d_gene: NA
v_gene: TRBV27

CDR3nt: TGTGCCAGTAGCCCGTGGTGGACTAATGAAAAACTGTTTTTT
CDR3aa: CASSPWWTNEKLFF
len: 14
abundance: few
j_gene: TRBJ1-4
d_gene: NA
v_gene: TRBV19

CDR3nt: TGTGCCAGCTCCTCCCCAACGGGTGAAGCTTTCTTT
CDR3aa: CASSSPTGEAFF
len: 12
abundance: NA
j_gene: TRBJ1-1
d_gene: NA
v_gene: TRBV18

CDR3nt: TGTGCCAGTGGCTTGAATGAGCAGTTCTTC
CDR3aa: CASGLNEQFF
len: 10
abundance: NA
j_gene: TRBJ2-1
d_gene: NA
v_gene: TRBV28

CDR3nt: TGTGCCACCAGCAGGATTCGGACTACAGGAGATACGCAGTATTTT
CDR3aa: CATSRIRTTGDTQYF
len: 15
abundance: NA
j_gene: TRBJ2-3
d_gene: NA
v_gene: TRBV15

CDR3nt: TGTGCCAGCAGCGGAACCGGACTAGCGGGAGAGACAGATACGCAGTATTTT
CDR3aa: CASSGTGLAGETDTQYF
len: 17
abundance: NA
j_gene: TRBJ2-3
d_gene: TRBD2
v_gene: TRBV9

CDR3nt: TGTGCCAGCAGCCCAACCTCAGGGGCCGCACCCTACGAGCAGTACTTC
CDR3aa: CASSPTSGAAPYEQYF
len: 16
abundance: NA
j_gene: TRBJ2-7
d_gene: NA
v_gene: TRBV11-3

CDR3nt: TGTGCCAGTAGTATTTACAGCGGCTACGAGCAGTACTTC
CDR3aa: CASSIYSGYEQYF
len: 13
abundance: NA
j_gene: TRBJ2-7
d_gene: NA
v_gene: TRBV19

CDR3nt: TGTGCCAGCGCGCCCGGACAGGAGAATAGAGGGGACACTGAAGCTTTCTTT
CDR3aa: CASAPGQENRGDTEAFF
len: 17
abundance: NA
j_gene: TRBJ1-1
d_gene: TRBD1
v_gene: TRBV11-2

CDR3nt: TGTGCCAGCAGCTTAGGCGGATACTCTGGAAACACCATATATTTT
CDR3aa: CASSLGGYSGNTIYF
len: 15
abundance: once
j_gene: TRBJ1-3
d_gene: NA
v_gene: TRBV5-6

CDR3nt: TGCGCCAGCAGCCAAGATCGGCCGGGACTAGCGTATAATGAGCAGTTCTTC
CDR3aa: CASSQDRPGLAYNEQFF
len: 17
abundance: NA
j_gene: TRBJ2-1
d_gene: TRBD2
v_gene: TRBV4-1

CDR3nt: TGTGCCAGCAGGACAGGGGGCCACTATGGCTACACCTTC
CDR3aa: CASRTGGHYGYTF
len: 13
abundance: NA
j_gene: TRBJ1-2
d_gene: TRBD1
v_gene: TRBV7-9

CDR3nt: TGTGCCTGGAGTGTAATGCGGGACTGGATTATCGGAGATACGCAGTATTTT
CDR3aa: CAWSVMRDWIIGDTQYF
len: 17
abundance: NA
j_gene: TRBJ2-3
d_gene: NA
v_gene: TRBV30

CDR3nt: TGTGCCAGCAGCCTGACCCCGGGGAACACTGAAGCTTTCTTT
CDR3aa: CASSLTPGNTEAFF
len: 14
abundance: once
j_gene: TRBJ1-1
d_gene: NA
v_gene: TRBV5-6

CDR3nt: TGTGCCAGCAGCGAAGACAGGGAGGATGAGCAGTTCTTC
CDR3aa: CASSEDREDEQFF
len: 13
abundance: NA
j_gene: TRBJ2-1
d_gene: NA
v_gene: TRBV5-6

CDR3nt: TGTGCCAGCAGGGCCCTTGGGGGAGTTTCAGGGGCCAACGTCCTGACTTTC
CDR3aa: CASRALGGVSGANVLTF
len: 17
abundance: NA
j_gene: TRBJ2-6
d_gene: NA
v_gene: TRBV2

CDR3nt: TGTGCCAGTAGTACCAGCGGGACGAGCACAGATACGCAGTATTTT
CDR3aa: CASSTSGTSTDTQYF
len: 15
abundance: NA
j_gene: TRBJ2-3
d_gene: TRBD2
v_gene: TRBV19

CDR3nt: TGTGCCAGCAGCCCGTTAGCGGGCTCCTACAATGAGCAGTTCTTC
CDR3aa: CASSPLAGSYNEQFF
len: 15
abundance: NA
j_gene: TRBJ2-1
d_gene: TRBD2
v_gene: TRBV7-9

CDR3nt: TGTGCCAGCAGCTCCGGGGAGGCCTACGAGCAGTACTTC
CDR3aa: CASSSGEAYEQYF
len: 13
abundance: NA
j_gene: TRBJ2-7
d_gene: NA
v_gene: TRBV7-2

CDR3nt: TGTGCCAGTAGTATAGGACAGTTAGGAGAGACCCAGTACTTC
CDR3aa: CASSIGQLGETQYF
len: 14
abundance: NA
j_gene: TRBJ2-5
d_gene: NA
v_gene: TRBV19

CDR3nt: TGTGCCAGCAAGGCGGGACAGACATTTACCTACGAGCAGTACTTC
CDR3aa: CASKAGQTFTYEQYF
len: 15
abundance: few
j_gene: TRBJ2-7
d_gene: NA
v_gene: TRBV28

CDR3nt: TGTGCCAGCAGTTCCGGACAGGGGGCATTTCAGCCCCAGCATTTT
CDR3aa: CASSSGQGAFQPQHF
len: 15
abundance: NA
j_gene: TRBJ1-5
d_gene: TRBD1
v_gene: TRBV6-5

CDR3nt: TGTGCCAGCAGTTTTGGTCAGGTAAACACTGAAGCTTTCTTT
CDR3aa: CASSFGQVNTEAFF
len: 14
abundance: NA
j_gene: TRBJ1-1
d_gene: NA
v_gene: TRBV27

CDR3nt: TGTGCCAGCACGGGCGGCGGGAGCTCCTACGAGCAGTACTTC
CDR3aa: CASTGGGSSYEQYF
len: 14
abundance: once
j_gene: TRBJ2-7
d_gene: TRBD2
v_gene: TRBV28

CDR3nt: TGTGCCAGCAGCCCCTTGGCGGATGAGCAGTTCTTC
CDR3aa: CASSPLADEQFF
len: 12
abundance: NA
j_gene: TRBJ2-1
d_gene: NA
v_gene: TRBV7-6

CDR3nt: TGTGCCAGCAGCAAAACGAGCGGGAGGGGCCAAGAGACCCAGTACTTC
CDR3aa: CASSKTSGRGQETQYF
len: 16
abundance: NA
j_gene: TRBJ2-5
d_gene: NA
v_gene: TRBV21-1

CDR3nt: TGTGCCAGTAGCGACAGGGGCTCCTACGAGCAGTACTTC
CDR3aa: CASSDRGSYEQYF
len: 13
abundance: NA
j_gene: TRBJ2-7
d_gene: TRBD1
v_gene: TRBV19

CDR3nt: TGCGCCAGCAGTGAGGCCGGACTAGCGGGGAATGAGCAGTTCTTC
CDR3aa: CASSEAGLAGNEQFF
len: 15
abundance: once
j_gene: TRBJ2-1
d_gene: TRBD2
v_gene: TRBV10-1

CDR3nt: TGTGCCAGCAGCTCCCATAGCTCCTACAATGAGCAGTTCTTC
CDR3aa: CASSSHSSYNEQFF
len: 14
abundance: NA
j_gene: TRBJ2-1
d_gene: NA
v_gene: TRBV11-2

CDR3nt: TGTGCCAGCAGTTTATCCCCAGAAATCTACGAGCAGTACTTC
CDR3aa: CASSLSPEIYEQYF
len: 14
abundance: NA
j_gene: TRBJ2-7
d_gene: NA
v_gene: TRBV27

CDR3nt: TGTGCCAGCAGCGTCCTGGGGGGAGCCCCAAAGGATATCAGACTCTCTGGGGCCAACGTCCTGACTTTC
CDR3aa: CASSVLGGAPKDIRLSGANVLTF
len: 23
abundance: NA
j_gene: TRBJ2-6
d_gene: NA
v_gene: TRBV9